This entry lists 27 T cell receptor beta chains sequenced from one sample in a study of T-cell reconstitution after alpha-beta-depleted transplantation in children (dated by TCRdb to the mid-2010s). The library came from PCR. The run used an Illumina HiSeq 2500. TCR library preparation used molecular barcoding, with unique molecular identifiers applied to normalize quantification of the TCRbeta repertoire. Using fastp trimming at Q25 and MiXCR clonotype assembly, TCRdb reanalyzed the public sequencing data and kept in-frame beta chains. Duplicate CDR3 protein sequences are folded into a single record with the most common DNA and genes. Within this sample are more than 250,000 distinct CDR3 sequences, with approximately 9.8% of them counted one time only. The biggest ten clones account for about a tenth of the sample. The source material was PBMCs from the stem cell graft donor, sampled from the stem cell graft. These TCRs come from a human donor who donated a stem cell graft to a child with SCID.

This clonotype came up many times. The genes are TRBV12-3 or TRBV12-4 and TRBJ2-3; D unclear. This CDR3 region has 12 residues. V was shortened by 6 bases and J by 0 bases, with 4 bases between the two germline ends. CDR3 DNA: TGTGCCAGCAGCCCGAGCACAGATACGCAGTATTTT. It specifies CASSPSTDTQYF.

This clonotype has just a few counts. The chain recombines TRBV7-9 with TRBJ2-3, with TRBD2 matching over 9 bases. This CDR3 comprises 16 residues. Germline V CDR1 and CDR2: SEHNR, FQNEAQ (reference sequence). V lost 5 bases to trimming and J lost 0 bases; unmatched junction nucleotides: 6. DNA for the CDR3: TGTGCCAGCAGCGAAGGGACTAGCTGGAGCACAGATACGCAGTATTTT. Translating gives CASSEGTSWSTDTQYF.

There are many counts of this clonotype. The rearrangement links TRBV18 to TRBJ2-7; 7 nucleotides match TRBD2. J was trimmed by 6 bases and V by 5 bases; bases with no gene match: 7. CDR1 KGHSH and CDR2 LQKENI come from the germline V gene. The CDR3 runs 13 residues. CDR3 nucleotides: TGTGCCAGCTCATCGGGTCCGGGGGGCGAGCAGTACTTC. It is translated as CASSSGPGGEQYF.

This clonotype was detected ten times or more. The chain links TRBV12-3 or TRBV12-4 to TRBJ2-5; D remains ambiguous. Trimming pared 6 bases from V and 5 bases from J, leaving 7 bases between. The CDR3 is 11 residues long. CDR3 in amino acids: CASSLLETQYF. DNA of the CDR3: TGTGCCAGCAGCTTATTGGAGACCCAGTACTTC.

This chain connects TRBV14 to TRBJ1-3; D ambiguous. Germline V lookup: CDR1 SGHDN, CDR2 FVKESK. The V gene lost 4 bases and the J gene lost 0 bases, with 10 bases spanning the gap. The CDR3 covers 15 residues. CDR3 sequence: CASSPWANSGNTIYF. CDR3 coding DNA: TGTGCCAGCAGCCCGTGGGCTAACTCTGGAAACACCATATATTTT.

This clonotype showed up just a few times. The chain employs TRBV7-2 and TRBJ1-2; TRBD1 matches at 10 bases. V was clipped by 5 bases and J by 6 bases; unmatched bases: 9. The CDR3 has 15 residues. Germline V lookup: CDR1 SGHTA, CDR2 FQGNSA. This CDR3 is CASSRGPGTGDGYTF. Written as DNA, the CDR3 is TGTGCCAGCAGCAGAGGACCCGGGACAGGGGATGGCTACACCTTC.

The V call is TRBV12-3 or TRBV12-4, the J call TRBJ1-5; 7 bases are shared with TRBD1. V lost 2 bases to trimming and J lost 5 bases; unmatched junction nucleotides: 6. The CDR3 consists of 15 residues. The CDR3 is CASSLRQGVDQPQHF. CDR3 in DNA: TGTGCCAGCAGTTTACGGCAGGGGGTAGATCAGCCCCAGCATTTT.

At least ten counts were recorded for this clonotype. CDR3 residues: CASSFYSYEQYF. For the CDR3, the DNA is TGTGCCAGCAGTTTCTACTCCTACGAGCAGTACTTC. V gene TRBV12-3 or TRBV12-4 combines with J gene TRBJ2-7; D ambiguous. The CDR3 totals 12 residues. The V end was cut by 3 bases, the J end by 0 bases, with 3 bases between.

V usage is TRBV5-6 and J usage is TRBJ1-5; 7 bases are shared with TRBD1. The V segment lost 3 bases and the J segment 0 bases; nucleotides outside the gene matches: 12. The CDR3 totals 18 residues. Germline CDR1 reads SGHDT; CDR2 reads YYEEEE. CDR3 DNA: TGTGCCAGCAGCTCCTCAAGAGGGGGCGGTTTTAGCAATCAGCCCCAGCATTTT. Translation gives CASSSSRGGGFSNQPQHF. Combining the CDR3 with reference TRBV5-6 and TRBJ1-5 gives the whole variable domain DAGVTQSPTHLIKTRGQQVTLRCSPKSGHDTVSWYQQALGQGPQFIFQYYEEEERQRGNFPDRFSGHQFPNYSSELNVNALLLGDSALYLCASSSSRGGGFSNQPQHFGDGTRLSIL.

This clonotype appeared a few times. Germline is not matched at one junction end, which may reflect a read error. The chain is built from TRBV29-1 and TRBJ2-5, with D perhaps matching TRBD1 (6 bases). The CDR3 is 13 residues long. Germline lookup yields CDR1 SQVTM and CDR2 ANQGSEA. The CDR3 reads CSVDSSRTAAVDF. CDR3 coding DNA: TGCAGCGTTGATAGCTCCCGGACAGCAGCCGTGGACTTC. Variable domain in full (rest from reference TRBV29-1 and TRBJ2-5): SAVISQKPSRDICQRGTSLTIQCQVDSQVTMMFWYRQQPGQSLTLIATANQGSEATYESGFVIDKFPISRPNLTFSTLTVSNMSPEDSSIYLCSVDSSRTAAVDFGPGTRLLVL.

The chain is built from TRBV4-2 and TRBJ1-5, with D maybe TRBD1 (6 bases). This CDR3 has 17 residues. The germline V gene has CDR1 LGHNA and CDR2 YNFKEQ. Trimming cost V 1 base and J 8 bases, with 21 bases left between them. DNA of the CDR3: TGTGCCAGCAGCCAAGGTACGGCTGGGGGGCATAATGAGCCCCAGCATTTT. Protein: CASSQGTAGGHNEPQHF.

This clonotype was counted between two and nine times. V and J are TRBV2 and TRBJ1-5, with D perhaps TRBD1 (5 bases). Germline CDR1 and CDR2: SNHLY and FYNNEI. The CDR3 totals 17 residues. The V and J ends lost 5 bases and 11 bases respectively, with 28 bases between them. The CDR3 sequence is CASSNPLDGDGKSAQHF. The CDR3 DNA sequence: TGTGCCAGCAGTAACCCCCTCGATGGGGACGGCAAGTCGGCCCAGCATTTT.

The table lists this clonotype with a few counts. This chain uses TRBV5-5 with TRBJ1-1; D gene uncertain. CDR1 is SGHKS, CDR2 YYEKEE, per germline (reference sequence). This CDR3 has 13 amino acids. Trimming took off 2 bases at V and 4 bases at J, with 9 bases between the two ends. The CDR3 bases are TGTGCCAGCAGCTTCGAGGTAGCCACTGAAGCTTTCTTT. Its translation: CASSFEVATEAFF.

This clonotype was detected only a few times. V gene TRBV12-3 or TRBV12-4 combines with J gene TRBJ2-7; D gene unclear. The CDR3 has 12 amino acids. Trimming shortened V by 5 bases and J by 3 bases, and 8 bases separated the two germline ends. The CDR3 DNA reads as TGTGCCAGCAGTCCCCGGATCTACGAGCAGTACTTC. It codes for CASSPRIYEQYF.

The genes are TRBV6-1 and TRBJ2-5; possible D gene TRBD2, 7 bases. Germline assignment: CDR1 MNHNS and CDR2 SASEGT. Trimming took 1 base from V and 4 from J, leaving 13 bases between them. The CDR3 is 15 amino acids. The CDR3 loop reads CASSEVGGGRETQYF. CDR3 sequence (DNA): TGTGCCAGCAGTGAAGTGGGAGGGGGACGAGAGACCCAGTACTTC.

The chain couples TRBV5-1 to TRBJ1-3, with 8 bases aligning to TRBD1. The CDR3 is made up of 18 amino acids. V lost 0 bases, J lost 0 bases, and 8 bases stayed unmatched. Germline-derived CDR1 and CDR2 are SGHRS and YFSETQ. This CDR3 reads CASSLASGTGFSGNTIYF. The CDR3 bases are TGCGCCAGCAGCTTGGCCTCCGGGACAGGCTTCTCTGGAAACACCATATATTTT.

The V gene is TRBV7-2, the J gene TRBJ2-7; unclear D gene. CDR1 SGHTA and CDR2 FQGNSA come from the germline V gene. Trimming cost V 1 base and J 2 bases, with 12 bases left between them. This CDR3 comprises 15 residues. The CDR3 DNA sequence: TGTGCCAGCAGCTTAGGGATAAACAATCCCTACGAGCAGTACTTC. Residues: CASSLGINNPYEQYF.

The V gene is TRBV10-3, the J gene TRBJ2-5, with D uncertain. CDR3 length equals 14 residues. Deletions cut 2 bases from V and 5 bases from J, with 12 bases between. Germline lookup yields CDR1 ENHRY and CDR2 SYGVKD. The CDR3 here is CAISELRIRETQYF. As DNA, the CDR3 is TGTGCCATCAGTGAGCTGAGGATAAGGGAGACCCAGTACTTC.

The CDR3 DNA reads TGCGCCAGCAGCCAAGTACTTGCGGGGGTGAGGGCCAAAAACATTCAGTACTTC. This sequence encodes CASSQVLAGVRAKNIQYF. The J gene is TRBJ2-4, the V gene TRBV4-1, with 7 bases that match TRBD2. J was trimmed by 1 base and V by 1 base; bases with no gene match: 10. CDR3 length: 18 amino acids. Germline V gene sequence: CDR1 MGHRA, CDR2 YSYEKL.

This clonotype has more than one count but fewer than ten. The genes are TRBV7-3 and TRBJ1-6; possible D gene TRBD1, 5 bases. Between the trimmed V and J ends, which lost 3 bases and 10 bases, there was a span of 13 bases. Germline values: CDR1 SGHTA, CDR2 FQGTGA. The CDR3 runs 14 residues. The CDR3 DNA reads as TGTGCCAGCAGCTTGCGAGGGGACGAGTCACCCCTCCACTTT. Its translation: CASSLRGDESPLHF.

This clonotype was observed many times. J is TRBJ2-7 and V is TRBV7-8; D might be TRBD1 (6 bases). The V gene's germline CDR1 is SGHVS and CDR2 FQNEAQ. Between the trimmed V and J ends, which lost 8 bases and 3 bases, there was a span of 8 bases. The CDR3 totals 11 residues. CDR3 protein: CASGGSYEQYF. CDR3 bases: TGTGCCAGCGGGGGCAGCTACGAGCAGTACTTC.

At least ten counts were recorded for this clonotype. The junction does not match germline at one end; this may be a read error. The chain joins TRBV11-2 to TRBJ1-2; the D is unclear. The CDR3 spans 13 residues. The germline V gene has CDR1 SGHAT and CDR2 FQNNGV. CDR3 coding DNA: TGTGCCAGCAGCCTAGACGGTGTCTCTGGCTACACCTTC. Translation gives CASSLDGVSGYTF.

The genes are TRBV25-1 and TRBJ1-5; 8 nucleotides align to TRBD1. The V segment lost 6 bases and the J segment 7 bases; nucleotides outside the gene matches: 5. This CDR3 has 13 residues. Germline V gene lookup returns CDR1 MGHDK and CDR2 SYGVNS. CDR3 in DNA: TGTGCCAGCAGCGCGACAGGGGTCCAGCCCCAGCATTTT. Translation: CASSATGVQPQHF.

This clonotype was seen more than once but under ten times. The chain links TRBV4-2 to TRBJ2-3, with 13 bases aligning to TRBD2. V shed 4 bases and J 4 bases; nucleotides not matched to a gene: 5. The CDR3 runs 16 residues. Germline values: CDR1 LGHNA, CDR2 YNFKEQ. In DNA form, the CDR3 reads TGTGCCAGCAGCCTCCGGACTAGCGGGGGTTCAGATACGCAGTATTTT. It yields the protein CASSLRTSGGSDTQYF.

This clonotype was seen many times. V gene TRBV12-3 or TRBV12-4 combines with J gene TRBJ2-2; 8 bases are a match to TRBD2. CDR3 size: 15 residues. J lost 5 bases, V lost 5 bases, and 7 bases had no gene match. The CDR3 bases are TGTGCCAGCAGTGTTGGGACTAGAGGTACCGGGGAGCTGTTTTTT. It encodes CASSVGTRGTGELFF.

This clonotype was picked up a small number of times. The genes are TRBV3-1 and TRBJ2-1; TRBD2 matches 12 bases. The ends lost 2 bases at V and 7 bases at J; junction bases unmatched: 12. This CDR3 is built from 18 residues. CDR1 and CDR2 (germline): LGHDT, YNNKEL (reference sequence). The CDR3 DNA sequence: TGTGCCAGCAGCCAACAGACTAGCGGGGGCGCCGAGGCTAATGAGCAGTTCTTC. Translating it yields CASSQQTSGGAEANEQFF.

The chain uses TRBV27 and TRBJ2-7; no definite D call. The germline V and J ends were trimmed by 0 bases and 4 bases, with 7 bases remaining between them. CDR3 length: 13 residues. Looked up from germline, CDR1 is MNHEY and CDR2 is SMNVEV (reference sequence). The CDR3 region is CASSLSWEYEQYF. CDR3 coding DNA: TGTGCCAGCAGTTTATCGTGGGAATACGAGCAGTACTTC.